This entry concerns a single TCR beta chain. What it binds is not known. As the sequencing template, cDNA was produced by extracting RNA and reverse transcribing it. Produced via immunoSEQ multiplex PCR; TCRdb's table is partial and in-frame only. The data show 200,000 to 250,000 clones, with around 67% seen just once and about 1.3% held by the top ten. The study team obtained lesional scalp punch biopsies and peripheral blood from alopecia areata patients. T lymphocytes (CD4+ and CD8+) were sorted from PBMCs. This entry comes from a study of CD8+ T cells in alopecia areata. About the research overall: Each of the treated patients was given oral tofacitinib, 5 to 10 mg twice daily, for moderate-to-severe alopecia areata. Regarding the study as a whole: Whereas mice showed it more clearly, TCR sharing across patients was murkier, possibly because of HLA.

V shed 0 bases and J 0 bases; nucleotides not matched to a gene: 3. The CDR3 has 15 residues. CDR1 is SGHRS, CDR2 YFSETQ, per germline. Here the sequenced sample was CD4+ T cells sorted from blood, taken at week 0. The J gene is TRBJ2-7, the V gene TRBV5-1, with 7 bases identical to TRBD1. The sequence derives from a human donor with alopecia areata. CDR3 protein: CASSLESGGSYEQYF. The CDR3 DNA reads as TGCGCCAGCAGCTTGGAGTCAGGGGGCTCCTACGAGCAGTACTTC.